This T cell receptor beta chain was captured by sequencing in a study of vaccination effects on CD4 cells after COVID-19. Generated by immunoSEQ multiplex PCR, the TCRdb table keeps only in-frame clones and is missing some. The sample records about 45,000 clones, around 70% being singletons. A remark on this clone: Its target is not known.

The CDR3 length is 13 residues. V was clipped by 8 bases and J by 2 bases, with 11 bases between them. Researchers isolated CD4+ T cells once about 11 days of culture had elapsed. It was on days 3 and 7 that half the medium was replaced with IL-2 medium. The chain carries TRBV12-3 or TRBV12-4 and TRBJ2-3; TRBD2 is a possible D gene (6 bases). The TCR sequence derives from a human donor who had a prior SARS-CoV-2 infection. The sample here was CD4+ T cells from PBMCs cultured without peptide, taken before COVID-19 vaccination. DNA of the CDR3: TGTGCCAGCGGACTACCTTACACAGATACGCAGTATTTT. Amino acids: CASGLPYTDTQYF.